The 11 T cell receptor beta chains given below trace back to one sample, sequenced in a study of human T cells and chemical hapten exposure. TCRdb processed the RACE reads anew with MiXCR; each CDR3 protein has one entry. Here the sample spans more than 100,000 distinct CDR3 sequences, roughly 13% being singletons. Time point described: patch test 1, 2 weeks after DPC sensitization. Described treatment: therapeutic diphenylcyclopropenone sensitization with weekly scalp DPC. The sample here was whole blood, taken in connection with sensitization to the hapten diphenylcyclopropenone (DPC). The receptors here all came from a young man with alopecia areata. Some clones in this sample may be carry-over from other donors' samples.

This clonotype was observed many times. The V and J genes are TRBV7-3 and TRBJ2-4; 7 nucleotides align to TRBD2. The germline CDR1 and CDR2 sequences are SGHTA and FQGTGA. Germline trimming cut 0 bases from V and 8 bases from J; bases unmatched to any gene: 1. This CDR3 spans 13 amino acids. The CDR3 region is CASSLTGRDIQYF. In nucleotides, the CDR3 is TGTGCCAGCAGCTTAACAGGGAGGGACATTCAGTACTTC.

This clonotype was seen more than once but under ten times. J is TRBJ1-6 and V is TRBV6-5, with TRBD1 as a possible D gene (5 bases). V was clipped by 5 bases and J by 8 bases, with 13 bases between them. CDR1 is MNHEY, CDR2 SVGAGI, per germline. The CDR3 runs 14 residues. The CDR3 sequence is CASSRRARDSPLHF. The CDR3, as DNA: TGTGCCAGCAGTAGGAGGGCCAGGGATTCACCCCTCCACTTT.

A few counts support this clonotype. The chain employs TRBV11-2 and TRBJ1-3, with 7 bases lining up with TRBD1. CDR1 and CDR2 from the germline V gene are SGHAT and FQNNGV. With V trimmed by 5 bases and J by 4 bases, 5 bases remained unmatched. The CDR3 is made up of 14 amino acids. The CDR3 here is CASSLQGGGNTIYF. CDR3 nucleotide sequence: TGTGCCAGCAGCCTCCAGGGGGGCGGAAACACCATATATTTT.

This clonotype turned up a few times. The rearrangement joins TRBV6-2 or TRBV6-3 to TRBJ2-1; 9 bases fit TRBD1. Germline V gene lookup returns CDR1 MNHEY and CDR2 SVGEGT. With 8 bases clipped from V and 9 bases from J, the junction kept 11 bases outside the gene matches. The length of the CDR3 is 14 residues. The CDR3 reads CASRPGQGRGEQFF. Written as DNA, the CDR3 is TGTGCCAGCCGGCCGGGACAGGGACGCGGTGAGCAGTTCTTC.

J is TRBJ1-5 and V is TRBV12-3 or TRBV12-4; D remains unclear. The V end was cut by 3 bases, the J end by 6 bases, with 9 bases between. The CDR3 spans 13 residues. DNA of the CDR3: TGTGCCAGCAGTTTCATCGATATTCAGCCCCAGCATTTT. This encodes CASSFIDIQPQHF.

This clonotype was counted only a few times. This chain connects TRBV4-3 to TRBJ2-5, with D unclear. V lost 0 bases and J 3 bases, leaving 8 bases between the germline ends. The CDR3 sequence is 14 residues long. Germline-derived CDR1 and CDR2 are LGHNA and YSLEER. CDR3 region: CASSQDIGEETQYF. The DNA for the CDR3 is TGCGCCAGCAGCCAAGATATAGGAGAAGAGACCCAGTACTTC.

This clonotype was picked up many times. V and J are TRBV27 and TRBJ1-6, with D possibly being TRBD1 (5 bases). This CDR3 comprises 18 residues. The germline V gene encodes CDR1 MNHEY and CDR2 SMNVEV (reference sequence). V was cut by 7 bases and J by 3 bases, with 22 bases left in between. The CDR3 bases are TGTGCCAGCATCCTGAAATGGGGCACGGAGGACTATAATTCACCCCTCCACTTT. It encodes CASILKWGTEDYNSPLHF.

The chain carries TRBV9 and TRBJ2-5; 7 nucleotides line up with TRBD2. Germline CDR1 SGDLS, CDR2 YYNGEE. The CDR3 loop spans 15 amino acids. With V trimmed by 4 bases and J by 4 bases, 10 bases remained unmatched. CDR3 region: CASSPGGTTGETQYF. In DNA form, the CDR3 reads TGTGCCAGCAGCCCCGGGGGGACTACAGGAGAGACCCAGTACTTC.

The chain couples TRBV20-1 to TRBJ2-5, with 7 nucleotides matching TRBD1. The length of the CDR3 is 14 residues. CDR1 is DFQATT and CDR2 is SNEGSKA in the germline V gene (reference sequence). The V gene end was trimmed by 4 bases and the J gene end by 2 bases; junction bases not matched to a gene: 7. The CDR3, as DNA: TGCAGTGCTACAGGGGGTGGCCCACAAGAGACCCAGTACTTC. Amino acid sequence: CSATGGGPQETQYF.

This clonotype turned up a few times. The chain employs TRBV7-2 and TRBJ2-7; possible D gene TRBD1, 5 bases. This CDR3 contains 12 residues. The V and J ends lost 0 bases and 6 bases respectively, with 6 bases between them. Germline lookup yields CDR1 SGHTA and CDR2 FQGNSA. The CDR3 DNA follows: TGTGCCAGCAGCTTAGCGCAGGGCGAGCAGTACTTC. Translating gives CASSLAQGEQYF.

The table lists this clonotype with a count of one. The V gene is TRBV4-2, the J gene TRBJ2-3, with D unresolved. Per germline, CDR1 LGHNA and CDR2 YNFKEQ. V was shortened by 0 bases and J by 4 bases, with 8 bases between the two germline ends. This CDR3 is built from 14 residues. The chain's CDR3 is CASSQDDPADTQYF. The CDR3 nucleotides read TGTGCCAGCAGCCAAGATGACCCGGCAGATACGCAGTATTTT.